The 17 T cell receptor beta chains below all came from one sample that was sequenced in a study of T cell responses to AZD1222 COVID-19 vaccine (dated by TCRdb to about 2021). The meaning of the sample's time point label: baseline before first vaccination. The treatment or condition label, read with the paper, signifies: meningococcal conjugate vaccine given as trial control. Receptors were amplified or captured by the immunoSEQ multiplex PCR assay. The table comes from immuneACCESS by way of TCRdb, which keeps in-frame sequences with V and J called. Part of the clones is missing from these tables; in studies checked, under half for an unresolved V gene and the rest for unknown reasons. Counted in this sample were under 200,000 clones; more than 75% of them appeared once. The ten largest account for about 2.5% of the sample. The sample consisted of peripheral blood, taken on day 0 of MenACWY control vaccination. These receptors all come from an adult in good health.

The chain combines TRBV5-8 with TRBJ2-1; D unresolved. Germline CDR1 reads SGHTS; CDR2 reads YDEGEE. This CDR3 has 15 amino acids. Trimming removed 0 bases at V and 5 bases at J, with 12 bases between. The CDR3 DNA sequence: TGTGCCAGCAGCTTGGGGACCCTACGCCACAATGAGCAGTTCTTC. Translation gives CASSLGTLRHNEQFF. The whole variable domain, filled in from reference TRBV5-8 and TRBJ2-1, reads EAGVTQSPTHLIKTRGQQATLRCSPISGHTSVYWYQQALGLGLQFLLWYDEGEERNRGNFPPRFSGRQFPNYSSELNVNALELEDSALYLCASSLGTLRHNEQFFGPGTRLTVL.

The chain couples TRBV28 to TRBJ2-1; 10 bases line up with TRBD2. This CDR3 spans 15 amino acids. The germline gives CDR1 MDHEN, CDR2 SYDVKM. The junction had 8 bases not matched to a gene; V was cut back by 6 bases and J by 6 bases. The CDR3 DNA reads TGTGCCAGCAGCATCTCCAGGACTAGCGGCAATGAGCAGTTCTTC. Translated, it gives CASSISRTSGNEQFF.

The chain has TRBV3-1 (or the pseudogene TRBV3-2) and TRBJ2-3; 12 nucleotides match TRBD2. CDR1 is LGHDT and CDR2 is YNNKEL in the germline V gene (reference sequence). The V segment lost 3 bases and the J segment 3 bases; nucleotides outside the gene matches: 4. CDR3 size: 16 residues. Written as DNA, the CDR3 is TGTGCCAGCAGCCACAAACTAGCGGGGGGAACAGATACGCAGTATTTT. Protein sequence: CASSHKLAGGTDTQYF.

This chain connects TRBV4-2 to TRBJ2-3; TRBD2 is a possible D gene (6 bases). V was pared by 1 base and J by 1 base, with 21 bases between. The CDR3 has 19 amino acids. The V gene's germline CDR1 is LGHNA and CDR2 YNFKEQ. CDR3 sequence: CASSQAPFGGETGTDTQYF. CDR3 DNA: TGTGCCAGCAGCCAAGCCCCCTTTGGCGGGGAAACCGGCACAGATACGCAGTATTTT.

The chain links TRBV19 to TRBJ2-7; D may match TRBD1 or TRBD2 (5 bases each). This CDR3 has 15 amino acids. Germline V CDR1 and CDR2: LNHDA, SQIVND (reference sequence). V shed 0 bases and J shed 2 bases, with 11 bases lying between them. The CDR3 DNA is TGTGCCAGTAGTATAGAGACGGGACGAGCCTACGAGCAGTACTTC. This gives the protein CASSIETGRAYEQYF.

The V call is TRBV28, the J call TRBJ2-2; D is possibly TRBD2 (6 bases). Germline V gene data show CDR1 as MDHEN and CDR2 as SYDVKM. V was trimmed by 5 bases and J by 6 bases, leaving 13 bases between them. This CDR3 region has 14 residues. The CDR3 spells CASSPRREAGELFF. The CDR3 DNA is TGTGCCAGCAGTCCTAGGAGGGAGGCCGGGGAGCTGTTTTTT.

V usage is TRBV7-9 and J usage is TRBJ1-1, with 9 bases aligning to TRBD1. The ends lost 7 bases at V and 0 bases at J; junction bases unmatched: 9. This CDR3 is 16 amino acids long. The V gene's germline CDR1 is SEHNR and CDR2 FQNEAQ (reference sequence). CDR3 residues: CASTEKQGAMNTEAFF. CDR3 nucleotide sequence: TGTGCCAGCACCGAAAAACAGGGGGCAATGAACACTGAAGCTTTCTTT.

The rearrangement joins TRBV5-1 to TRBJ1-6; 7 bases line up with TRBD1. J was trimmed by 0 bases and V by 0 bases; bases with no gene match: 6. This CDR3 comprises 18 residues. The germline V gene encodes CDR1 SGHRS and CDR2 YFSETQ. CDR3 amino acids: CASSLVGGGASYNSPLHF. CDR3 sequence (DNA): TGCGCCAGCAGCTTGGTCGGAGGGGGCGCCTCCTATAATTCACCCCTCCACTTT.

This chain connects TRBV9 to TRBJ2-1; D uncertain. The germline CDR1 and CDR2 sequences are SGDLS and YYNGEE. This CDR3 contains 14 residues. Trimming took 0 bases from V and 9 from J, leaving 13 bases between them. The CDR3, as DNA: TGTGCCAGCAGCGTAGTGGGGATAGACCGTGAGCAGTTCTTC. Protein sequence: CASSVVGIDREQFF.

V gene TRBV27 combines with J gene TRBJ1-4, with D tentatively TRBD1 (6 bases). V was pared by 6 bases and J by 4 bases, with 15 bases between. CDR1 is MNHEY and CDR2 is SMNVEV in the germline V gene (reference sequence). The CDR3 loop spans 15 amino acids. CDR3 coding DNA: TGTGCCAGCAGCCCCCCCGGACAGTATAATGAAAAACTGTTTTTT. Its protein product is CASSPPGQYNEKLFF.

J is TRBJ2-2 and V is TRBV29-1; no definite D call. CDR1 is SQVTM and CDR2 is ANQGSEA in the germline V gene. The CDR3 spans 11 residues. V dropped 5 bases and J dropped 2 bases, with 3 bases sitting between them. CDR3 loop: CSVQNTGELFF. Here the CDR3 DNA reads TGCAGCGTTCAAAACACCGGGGAGCTGTTTTTT.

The genes are TRBV30 and TRBJ1-4; no definite D call. Looked up from germline, CDR1 is GTSNPN and CDR2 is SVGIG (reference sequence). Trimming cost V 0 bases and J 7 bases, with 21 bases left between them. This CDR3 has 17 amino acids. The CDR3, as DNA: TGTGCCTGGAGTGTATTTAGGGCGGCCCTGGCTACTGAAAAACTGTTTTTT. Translating it yields CAWSVFRAALATEKLFF.

The chain couples TRBV28 to TRBJ1-2; D unresolved. Deletions cut 3 bases from V and 4 bases from J, with 9 bases between. The CDR3 is made up of 13 amino acids. CDR1 and CDR2 (germline): MDHEN, SYDVKM. CDR3 nucleotides: TGTGCCAGCAGTTTGTATAACCCCTATGGCTACACCTTC. Translating it yields CASSLYNPYGYTF.

The gene calls are TRBV5-6 and TRBJ1-2; no clear D. V was clipped by 0 bases and J by 2 bases, with 8 bases between them. Germline lookup yields CDR1 SGHDT and CDR2 YYEEEE. This CDR3 has 14 amino acids. CDR3 sequence (DNA): TGTGCCAGCAGCTTGGACACCAGGAACTATGGCTACACCTTC. This translates into CASSLDTRNYGYTF.

V gene TRBV5-1 combines with J gene TRBJ1-1; D gene ambiguous. Looked up from germline, CDR1 is SGHRS and CDR2 is YFSETQ. The CDR3 loop spans 15 amino acids. V shed 4 bases and J shed 1 base, with 14 bases lying between them. DNA of the CDR3: TGCGCCAGCAGCCCGGACGTATTCCCGAACACTGAAGCTTTCTTT. It encodes CASSPDVFPNTEAFF.

CDR3 protein: CASSLKYPGNLGDTIYF. The CDR3 nucleotides read TGTGCCAGCAGTTTAAAATATCCGGGGAATTTAGGTGACACCATATATTTT. The rearrangement joins TRBV27 to TRBJ1-3, with D unresolved. CDR3 size: 17 residues. Germline CDR1 MNHEY, CDR2 SMNVEV (reference sequence). V lost 2 bases and J 8 bases, leaving 22 bases between the germline ends.

The rearrangement links TRBV9 to TRBJ2-7; maybe TRBD1 (6 bases). CDR1 SGDLS and CDR2 YYNGEE come from the germline V gene. The CDR3 covers 14 residues. Trimming removed 0 bases at V and 5 bases at J, with 12 bases between. The CDR3 coding sequence is TGTGCCAGCAGCGTAGGAGGGGGATTGAACGAGCAGTACTTC. It translates to CASSVGGGLNEQYF.